This is a list of T cell receptor beta chains from one sample in a study of blood T cell repertoires in COVID-19. Here immunoSEQ multiplex PCR was the method, and the copy in TCRdb shows in-frame clones only, minus some. The table has about 74,000 clones, 70% to 90% seen once. Input material: peripheral blood. The source is a man in his 70s with active or convalescent COVID-19. Each CDR3 is given with its conserved first and last residue. Fields, in order: D gene, V gene, CDR3 protein. The D gene is left open where the match is weak.

d_gene: NA; v_gene: TRBV6-5; CDR3aa: CASSYTGTSTDTQYF
d_gene: TRBD1; v_gene: TRBV30; CDR3aa: CAWGAGTENSPLHF
d_gene: TRBD2; v_gene: TRBV7-7; CDR3aa: CASSLGTSGNNEQFF
d_gene: TRBD1; v_gene: TRBV2; CDR3aa: CASSPTGGHNSPLHF
d_gene: TRBD1; v_gene: TRBV28; CDR3aa: CASSSSGTGWEKLFF
d_gene: TRBD2; v_gene: TRBV3-1/TRBV3-2; CDR3aa: CASSQGGLASYEQYF
d_gene: TRBD1; v_gene: TRBV6-2/TRBV6-3; CDR3aa: CASSDGAGGDEKLFF
d_gene: TRBD2; v_gene: TRBV11-2; CDR3aa: CASSRLAGATDTQYF
d_gene: NA; v_gene: TRBV20-1; CDR3aa: CSAREGGYTF
d_gene: TRBD1; v_gene: TRBV5-1; CDR3aa: CASSRQGNTGELFF
d_gene: TRBD1; v_gene: TRBV27; CDR3aa: CASSAWGQNYGYTF
d_gene: NA; v_gene: TRBV14; CDR3aa: CASSQGRGDYGYTF
d_gene: TRBD1; v_gene: TRBV28; CDR3aa: CASSPGDSRFQHPLHF
d_gene: TRBD1; v_gene: TRBV2; CDR3aa: CASSERAGGHTEAFF
d_gene: TRBD2; v_gene: TRBV7-8; CDR3aa: CASSPPRTRGGNEQFF
d_gene: TRBD2; v_gene: TRBV3-1/TRBV3-2; CDR3aa: CASSRFVGSGSNGHEQYF
d_gene: TRBD1; v_gene: TRBV5-1; CDR3aa: CASSFGTANYGYTF
d_gene: NA; v_gene: TRBV11-3; CDR3aa: CASSLNPGDQETQYF